These 10 T cell receptor beta chains came from one sample sequenced in a study of response to subunit inactivated influenza vaccine. Each CDR3 protein gets one entry after TCRdb re-called the RT-PCR reads with MiXCR. This sample has roughly 160,000 distinct CDR3 sequences; around 11% occur once, and the top ten carry around 40%. This specimen consisted of CD8+ T cells sorted from PBMCs, obtained around 25 months after vaccination. The source of these receptors is a man in his fifties or sixties who received an inactivated influenza vaccine.

This clonotype was seen a few times. The chain's CDR3 is CASSTPGLAGDRGLTDTQYF. The CDR3 DNA follows: TGTGCCAGCAGCACACCGGGACTAGCGGGGGACAGGGGGTTAACAGATACGCAGTATTTT. V usage is TRBV6-2 or TRBV6-3 and J usage is TRBJ2-3, with 14 bases identical to TRBD2. V shed 6 bases and J 3 bases; nucleotides not matched to a gene: 17. CDR1 and CDR2 (germline): MNHEY, SVGEGT. This CDR3 is built from 20 residues.

This chain links TRBV9 with TRBJ1-1; D gene ambiguous. Deletions cut 3 bases from V and 7 bases from J, with 10 bases between. The CDR3 length is 12 residues. Germline V lookup: CDR1 SGDLS, CDR2 YYNGEE. CDR3 protein: CASSGSNYEAFF. CDR3 nucleotide sequence: TGTGCCAGCAGCGGAAGTAATTATGAAGCTTTCTTT.

This clonotype was observed at least ten times. Germline is not matched at one junction end, which may reflect a read error. The CDR3 DNA reads TGCAGCGTTGAAGCTGACAGGGCCCATAATATCTTC. This codes for CSVEADRAHNIF. This rearrangement joins TRBV29-1 to TRBJ2-7; 7 positions agree with TRBD1. This CDR3 has 12 amino acids. Germline-derived CDR1 and CDR2 are SQVTM and ANQGSEA.

The rearrangement uses TRBV6-2 or TRBV6-3 and TRBJ2-7, with a tentative D call TRBD2 (5 bases). This CDR3 region has 12 residues. V shed 6 bases and J shed 6 bases, with 12 bases lying between them. Per germline, CDR1 MNHEY and CDR2 SVGEGT. CDR3 protein: CASSPGAVEQYF. CDR3 bases: TGTGCCAGCAGCCCTGGAGCGGTCGAGCAGTACTTC.

This clonotype was detected many times. V and J are TRBV4-1 and TRBJ1-5; D gene ambiguous. The CDR3 is made up of 15 amino acids. CDR1 and CDR2 from the germline V gene are MGHRA and YSYEKL. V lost 0 bases and J 7 bases, leaving 13 bases between the germline ends. CDR3 amino acids: CASSQEWALEQPQHF. In DNA, the CDR3 is TGCGCCAGCAGCCAAGAGTGGGCTTTGGAGCAGCCCCAGCATTTT.

This clonotype appeared a few times. The J gene is TRBJ2-3, the V gene TRBV29-1; 13 bases line up with TRBD2. The V gene end was trimmed by 3 bases and the J gene end by 2 bases; junction bases not matched to a gene: 11. The CDR3 has 18 residues. Germline CDR1 and CDR2: SQVTM and ANQGSEA. The DNA for the CDR3 is TGCAGCGTTGATCTAGGACTAGCGGGGGCTGCTTCCACAGATACGCAGTATTTT. Its protein product is CSVDLGLAGAASTDTQYF.

V gene TRBV28 combines with J gene TRBJ1-5; D is perhaps TRBD1 (6 bases). CDR3 length equals 14 residues. V was clipped by 3 bases and J by 8 bases, with 14 bases between them. CDR1 MDHEN and CDR2 SYDVKM come from the germline V gene. CDR3 in amino acids: CASSFGGRREPQHF. The CDR3 coding sequence is TGTGCCAGCAGTTTCGGGGGGCGTAGGGAGCCCCAGCATTTT.

This clonotype was counted a few times. This chain links TRBV12-3 or TRBV12-4 with TRBJ1-5; D not certain. The CDR3 has 15 residues. Trimming shortened V by 0 bases and J by 3 bases, and 9 bases separated the two germline ends. The CDR3 spells CASSLAVGSNQPQHF. Written as DNA, the CDR3 is TGTGCCAGCAGTTTAGCAGTTGGGTCCAATCAGCCCCAGCATTTT.

The chain uses TRBV6-2 or TRBV6-3 and TRBJ2-7; the D is unclear. V lost 0 bases, J lost 4 bases, and 7 bases lay in between. The CDR3 loop spans 13 amino acids. The germline V gene has CDR1 MNHEY and CDR2 SVGEGT. The CDR3 nucleotides are TGTGCCAGCAGTTACTCGATAGGTTACGAGCAGTACTTC. This gives the protein CASSYSIGYEQYF.

This clonotype was observed a handful of times. This sequence joins TRBV13 and TRBJ2-1; D call uncertain. Germline V gives CDR1 PRHDT, CDR2 FYEKMQ (reference sequence). Trimming stripped 2 bases from V and 3 bases from J, with 5 bases between. The CDR3 has 13 amino acids. DNA for the CDR3: TGTGCCAGCAGCTTAAGCAACTACAATGAGCAGTTCTTC. Amino acids: CASSLSNYNEQFF.